One and the same sample provided the 9 T cell receptor beta chains below, sequenced in a study of T cell repertoires in cytomegalovirus infection (dated by TCRdb to about 2019). What this sample's treatment or condition label stands for: in vitro stimulation with specific CMV peptide epitopes to enrich CMV-specific T cells. Their antigens are not known. Sequencer: Illumina HiSeq 1500. Using fastp at Q25 and MiXCR, TCRdb reprocessed the public reads and kept productive beta chains. Entries that share a CDR3 protein sequence are merged under the most common genes and DNA. For this sample there are 200,000 or so distinct CDR3 sequences; approximately 38% appear just once. Approximately 59% of the sample rests with the top ten. The sequences come from CD8+ T cells from cultured PBMCs, collected from culture after CMV antigen stimulation. The source of these receptors is a human donor in good health (CMV status not recorded). Some clones in this sample may be carry-over from other donors' samples.

This clonotype has ten or more counts. The chain joins TRBV7-2 to TRBJ2-1, with D perhaps TRBD2 (6 bases). The CDR3 spans 15 residues. CDR1 and CDR2 from the germline V gene are SGHTA and FQGNSA. The V end was cut by 3 bases, the J end by 2 bases, with 11 bases between. This CDR3 reads CASSFRGNAYNEQFF. Here the CDR3 DNA reads TGTGCCAGCAGCTTCCGGGGGAATGCCTACAATGAGCAGTTCTTC.

This clonotype was found a few times. This chain uses TRBV27 with TRBJ2-1, with 11 bases fitting TRBD2. CDR1 and CDR2 (germline): MNHEY, SMNVEV (reference sequence). Unmatched junction bases numbered 17, after V lost 8 bases and J lost 8 bases. This CDR3 has 17 residues. The CDR3 DNA reads as TGTGCCAGCTTTAAGCGCGCGGTAGCGGGAGGGCCCGATGAGCAGTTCTTC. This gives the protein CASFKRAVAGGPDEQFF.

The chain carries TRBV12-3 or TRBV12-4 and TRBJ1-1; the D is unclear. Trimming removed 2 bases at V and 3 bases at J, with 22 bases between. This CDR3 spans 18 amino acids. The CDR3 DNA is TGTGCCAGCAGTTTAACTTCTTCCTCTGCAATGGGAGACACTGAAGCTTTCTTT. The encoded protein is CASSLTSSSAMGDTEAFF.

As regards this clonotype: This is likely a read error, given that the CDR3 carries no conserved phenylalanine or tryptophan at its end. This sequence joins TRBV7-6 and TRBJ2-1; 11 bases are a match to TRBD2. Germline V lookup: CDR1 SGHVS, CDR2 FNYEAQ. Losses at the gene ends were 6 bases for V and 0 bases for J; bases not matched to a gene: 4. The CDR3 runs 16 residues. CDR3 bases: TGTGCCAGCAGTGTAGCGGGAGGGCCCTCCTACAATGAGCAGTTCTTA. Protein: CASSVAGGPSYNEQFL.

This clonotype was seen repeatedly, ten times or more. The V gene is TRBV12-3 or TRBV12-4, the J gene TRBJ2-7; the D gene is possibly TRBD2 (6 bases). The CDR3 sequence is 15 residues long. The V gene lost 2 bases and the J gene lost 3 bases, with 14 bases spanning the gap. The CDR3 DNA sequence: TGTGCCAGCAGTTTACGGGTGTTGCGGGGCTACGAGCAGTACTTC. It encodes CASSLRVLRGYEQYF.

Ten or more counts support this clonotype. J is TRBJ2-1 and V is TRBV7-2, with D tentatively TRBD2 (6 bases). From germline, CDR1 is SGHTA and CDR2 FQGNSA. This CDR3 comprises 14 residues. Trimming removed 5 bases at V and 10 bases at J, with 18 bases between. The CDR3 DNA is TGTGCCAGCAGCCCGGGACTTGAATTAGGGGAGCAGTTCTTC. Protein product: CASSPGLELGEQFF.

V gene TRBV6-6 combines with J gene TRBJ2-1; TRBD1 is a possible D gene (6 bases). CDR3 length: 15 residues. Germline values: CDR1 MNHNY, CDR2 SVGAGI (reference sequence). The ends were cut back, 5 bases at V and 0 bases at J, with 11 bases in the middle. The CDR3 DNA reads as TGTGCCAGCAGTAGGACAGCTAGCTCCTACAATGAGCAGTTCTTC. Its protein is CASSRTASSYNEQFF.

The chain joins TRBV27 to TRBJ2-5; 8 bases match TRBD1. The CDR3 totals 16 residues. Germline V gene data show CDR1 as MNHEY and CDR2 as SMNVEV (reference sequence). The ends lost 3 bases at V and 0 bases at J; junction bases unmatched: 6. Here the CDR3 reads CASSFSTGEYQETQYF. Here the CDR3 DNA reads TGTGCCAGCAGTTTCTCGACAGGGGAGTACCAAGAGACCCAGTACTTC.

The chain uses TRBV7-6 and TRBJ2-1, with TRBD2 matching over 11 bases. CDR1 is SGHVS and CDR2 is FNYEAQ in the germline V gene. The CDR3 loop spans 14 amino acids. V trimming: 5 bases; J trimming: 6 bases; junction bases outside the gene matches: 3. CDR3: CASSQGLAVNEQFF. The CDR3 coding sequence is TGTGCCAGCAGCCAGGGACTAGCGGTCAATGAGCAGTTCTTC.